The entry that follows covers one TCR beta chain sequence. Enrolled through a virtual design, the participants were between roughly 18 and 95 years of age and came from some 26 US areas. Recovered status in Cohort 3 required two negative PCRs, clearance, or symptom resolution. These data belong to a study of blood T cell repertoires in COVID-19. Original analysis: Amplification with reference gene primers provided the estimates of nucleated cell counts. This table comes from immunoSEQ multiplex PCR, and its TCRdb copy is limited to in-frame clones, with some not included. D and trimming were read from the DNA, whereas the V and J calls and clone size are those reported in that table. The sample lists a few hundred thousand clones, about nine tenths occurring once. Germline loops: CDR1 SGHRS, CDR2 YFSETQ. V was pared by 1 base and J by 8 bases, with 27 bases between. This CDR3 has 18 amino acids.

The chain uses TRBV5-1 and TRBJ1-1; weak D call: TRBD1 (6 bases). This TCR derives from a woman aged 40 to 49 who had recovered from COVID-19. The sample taken for sequencing was PBMCs or T cells enriched from blood (not recorded which). The CDR3 loop reads CASSLTPGRGALGAEAFF. The CDR3 coding sequence is TGCGCCAGCAGCTTGACCCCCGGCCGGGGGGCGCTCGGAGCGGAAGCTTTCTTT.